These 26 T cell receptor beta chains share one sample of origin, sequenced in a study of blood T cells in healthy people across ages. Then a second PCR, running about 6 to 11 cycles, was carried out with a sample-barcoded 5' primer and a J-beta primer mix. TCRdb called the 5' RACE reads again in MiXCR, with one record for every CDR3 protein. The profile shows about 1.4 million distinct CDR3 sequences, approximately 59% of them singletons. Sequencing was carried out using blood. These receptors were obtained from a man between 18 and 35 years old in good health.

V gene TRBV4-3 combines with J gene TRBJ1-5, with no clear D. From germline, CDR1 is LGHNA and CDR2 YSLEER. Trimming shortened V by 0 bases and J by 3 bases, and 15 bases separated the two germline ends. This CDR3 spans 17 amino acids. CDR3 sequence (DNA): TGCGCCAGCAGCCAAGATTACGATGGAAGGCTCAATCAGCCCCAGCATTTT. This sequence encodes CASSQDYDGRLNQPQHF.

The V call is TRBV10-3, the J call TRBJ2-3; the D gene could be TRBD1 or TRBD2 (6 bases each). The V gene lost 4 bases and the J gene lost 5 bases, with 10 bases spanning the gap. Germline loops: CDR1 ENHRY, CDR2 SYGVKD. CDR3 length: 13 residues. The CDR3 coding sequence is TGTGCCATCAGTGGTGGGGGGCAAGATACGCAGTATTTT. Translation: CAISGGGQDTQYF.

This clonotype came up a few times. This chain connects TRBV7-2 to TRBJ2-3; D is perhaps TRBD1 (5 bases). This CDR3 region has 16 residues. Germline CDR1 is SGHTA and CDR2 is FQGNSA. The V end lost 4 bases, the J end lost 2 bases, and 16 bases lay between the germline ends. The CDR3 coding sequence is TGTGCCAGCAGCTCATCAGGGCCACTTTCCACAGATACGCAGTATTTT. Translated: CASSSSGPLSTDTQYF.

The chain has TRBV7-2 and TRBJ2-1; D unresolved. V lost 5 bases and J 5 bases, leaving 10 bases between the germline ends. The length of the CDR3 is 13 residues. Germline values: CDR1 SGHTA, CDR2 FQGNSA. This CDR3 is CASSARQDNEQFF. In nucleotides, the CDR3 is TGTGCCAGCAGCGCCCGGCAGGACAATGAGCAGTTCTTC.

This clonotype was seen a few times. The chain couples TRBV29-1 to TRBJ2-7, with TRBD1 as a possible D gene (6 bases). Germline lookup yields CDR1 SQVTM and CDR2 ANQGSEA. CDR3 size: 13 residues. V lost 2 bases and J 1 base, leaving 9 bases between the germline ends. CDR3 nucleotides: TGCAGCGTTGAAAGTCAGGGGTCCTACGAGCAGTACTTC. The encoded protein is CSVESQGSYEQYF.

V and J are TRBV11-2 and TRBJ2-1; D is uncertain. V dropped 10 bases and J dropped 0 bases, with 13 bases sitting between them. The germline CDR1 and CDR2 sequences are SGHAT and FQNNGV. The CDR3 contains 14 residues. CDR3 sequence: CATPLASSYNEQFF. CDR3 DNA sequence: TGTGCCACCCCCCTGGCTAGCTCCTACAATGAGCAGTTCTTC.

The V call is TRBV7-9, the J call TRBJ1-1, with no clear D. V was clipped by 4 bases and J by 4 bases, with 10 bases between them. Germline-derived CDR1 and CDR2 are SEHNR and FQNEAQ (reference sequence). CDR3 length equals 13 residues. Here the CDR3 DNA reads TGTGCCAGCAGCTCGATGAGCGTCACTGAAGCTTTCTTT. It is translated as CASSSMSVTEAFF.

This clonotype is categorized as medium-sized. The rearrangement joins TRBV20-1 to TRBJ1-1; D might be TRBD1 (6 bases). V was pared by 1 base and J by 3 bases, with 6 bases between. CDR3 length equals 12 residues. Germline loops: CDR1 DFQATT, CDR2 SNEGSKA (reference sequence). CDR3 coding DNA: TGCAGTGCTAGAGCAGGGGACACTGAAGCTTTCTTT. It yields the protein CSARAGDTEAFF.

The chain uses TRBV10-3 and TRBJ1-2, with D unresolved. V gave up 2 bases and J gave up 5 bases, with 9 bases separating them. The CDR3 length is 13 residues. Germline V gives CDR1 ENHRY, CDR2 SYGVKD. The CDR3 region is CAISEPPPYGYTF. In nucleotides, the CDR3 is TGTGCCATCAGTGAGCCCCCCCCTTATGGCTACACCTTC.

The V call is TRBV25-1, the J call TRBJ2-7, with 7 bases fitting TRBD2. This CDR3 spans 15 amino acids. Trimming cost V 1 base and J 0 bases; bases outside gene matches: 3. Germline V lookup: CDR1 MGHDK, CDR2 SYGVNS. The CDR3 sequence: CASSEFGGSSYEQYF. For the CDR3, the DNA is TGTGCCAGCAGTGAATTCGGGGGGAGCTCCTACGAGCAGTACTTC.

CDR3 region: CASSLVGAEGNEQFF. The CDR3 coding sequence is TGTGCCAGCAGCTTAGTCGGGGCCGAGGGCAATGAGCAGTTCTTC. This chain joins TRBV7-9 and TRBJ2-1, with D perhaps being TRBD1 or TRBD2 (5 bases each). CDR3 length: 15 amino acids. Germline lookup yields CDR1 SEHNR and CDR2 FQNEAQ (reference sequence). The V end was cut by 1 base, the J end by 6 bases, with 13 bases between.

The chain recombines TRBV4-1 with TRBJ2-7; D possibly corresponds to TRBD1 (5 bases). Germline V gene lookup returns CDR1 MGHRA and CDR2 YSYEKL. CDR3 length: 15 amino acids. The germline V and J ends were trimmed by 3 bases and 6 bases, with 18 bases remaining between them. CDR3 amino acids: CASSQTDTEMGEQYF. CDR3 in DNA: TGCGCCAGCAGCCAGACGGACACGGAGATGGGCGAGCAGTACTTC.

Comments on this clonotype: One junction end disagrees with the germline gene, perhaps due to a read error. The rearrangement uses TRBV12-3 or TRBV12-4 and TRBJ2-7; weak D call: TRBD2 (5 bases). The CDR3 has 15 residues. The chain's CDR3 is CASSYQAGNYFERYF. The CDR3 DNA is TGTGCCAGCAGTTATCAGGCGGGCAACTACTTCGAGCGGTACTTC.

The chain carries TRBV7-9 and TRBJ1-6; 9 bases are shared with TRBD1. The germline V gene has CDR1 SEHNR and CDR2 FQNEAQ (reference sequence). The CDR3 has 14 residues. V lost 3 bases, J lost 8 bases, and 2 bases stayed unmatched. The CDR3 here is CASSFGQGYSPLHF. In DNA, the CDR3 is TGTGCCAGCAGCTTCGGACAGGGGTATTCACCCCTCCACTTT.

The V gene is TRBV29-1, the J gene TRBJ2-3, with D possibly called TRBD1 or TRBD2 (6 bases each). This CDR3 is built from 18 residues. Germline V gives CDR1 SQVTM, CDR2 ANQGSEA. V was cut by 8 bases and J by 0 bases, with 27 bases left in between. The DNA of the CDR3 is TGCAGCCTAAGAAGGGGGGAGCGGGCTCTAGAAAGCACAGATACGCAGTATTTT. This codes for CSLRRGERALESTDTQYF.

This chain connects TRBV28 to TRBJ2-5; weak D call: TRBD2 (5 bases). The J call is uncertain, as TRBJ2-7 better fits the DNA end. The germline V gene has CDR1 MDHEN and CDR2 SYDVKM. The CDR3 contains 14 residues. The CDR3 loop is CASSPLEGKGEQYF. In nucleotides, the CDR3 is TGTGCCAGCAGCCCCCTTGAGGGTAAAGGCGAGCAGTACTTC.

The chain employs TRBV5-1 and TRBJ2-5; 8 nucleotides agree with TRBD2. CDR1 is SGHRS, CDR2 YFSETQ, per germline. J lost 2 bases, V lost 2 bases, and 5 bases had no gene match. The CDR3 contains 15 residues. The CDR3 nucleotides read TGCGCCAGCAGCTTTCGGGGGGGCCAGCAAGAGACCCAGTACTTC. Amino acid sequence: CASSFRGGQQETQYF.

The J gene is TRBJ2-6, the V gene TRBV5-1; possible D gene TRBD1, 6 bases. Germline V gene sequence: CDR1 SGHRS, CDR2 YFSETQ. This CDR3 has 18 amino acids. The V and J ends lost 2 bases and 0 bases respectively, with 15 bases between them. CDR3 in DNA: TGCGCCAGCAGCTTCTCCATGACAGGTGACTCTGGGGCCAACGTCCTGACTTTC. Residues: CASSFSMTGDSGANVLTF. Filled out from reference TRBV5-1 and TRBJ2-6, the complete variable domain reads KAGVTQTPRYLIKTRGQQVTLSCSPISGHRSVSWYQQTPGQGLQFLFEYFSETQRNKGNFPGRFSGRQFSNSRSEMNVSTLELGDSALYLCASSFSMTGDSGANVLTFGAGSRLTVL.

V and J are TRBV20-1 and TRBJ1-1; tentatively, D is TRBD1 (5 bases). The germline CDR1 and CDR2 sequences are DFQATT and SNEGSKA (reference sequence). The V end was cut by 1 base, the J end by 3 bases, with 12 bases between. This CDR3 has 14 residues. CDR3 sequence: CSARGLAGDTEAFF. Here the CDR3 DNA reads TGCAGTGCTAGAGGGCTTGCGGGGGACACTGAAGCTTTCTTT.

As concerns this clonotype: A junction end diverges from the germline sequence, so it may reflect a read error. V and J are TRBV15 and TRBJ1-1, with 9 bases fitting TRBD1. CDR1 and CDR2 (germline): LNHNV, YYDKDF (reference sequence). CDR3 length: 16 residues. The CDR3 DNA reads as TGTGCCGCCAGCAAAGGACAGGGGAACGAGCACACTGAAGCTTTCTTT. This sequence encodes CAASKGQGNEHTEAFF. Together with reference TRBV15 and TRBJ1-1, the CDR3 gives the full variable domain: DAMVIQNPRYQVTQFGKPVTLSCSQTLNHNVMYWYQQKSSQAPKLLFHYYDKDFNNEADTPDNFQSRRPNTSFCFLDIRSPGLGDTAMYLCAASKGQGNEHTEAFFGQGTRLTVV.

This clonotype occurred a few times. V is TRBV4-1 and J is TRBJ2-1; 13 bases are shared with TRBD2. V lost 1 base, J lost 2 bases, and 5 bases stayed unmatched. This CDR3 is built from 18 residues. Germline lookup yields CDR1 MGHRA and CDR2 YSYEKL. CDR3 coding DNA: TGCGCCAGCAGCCAAGGGACTAGCGGGAGCATAGCCTACAATGAGCAGTTCTTC. Amino acids: CASSQGTSGSIAYNEQFF.

V is TRBV6-1 and J is TRBJ2-7, with 10 bases aligning to TRBD1. The CDR3 loop spans 14 amino acids. Germline lookup yields CDR1 MNHNS and CDR2 SASEGT. The trim removed 8 bases at V and 2 bases at J, leaving 6 bases unmatched. The CDR3 DNA sequence: TGTGCCAGCGAACGGGACAGGGGTCCCTACGAGCAGTACTTC. It translates to CASERDRGPYEQYF.

The chain couples TRBV6-6 to TRBJ2-7; possibly TRBD2 for D (5 bases). Trimming shortened V by 6 bases and J by 4 bases, and 19 bases separated the two germline ends. Germline CDR1 MNHNY, CDR2 SVGAGI (reference sequence). The CDR3 loop spans 15 amino acids. The chain's CDR3 is CASSFSRGSSYEQYF. The DNA of the CDR3 is TGTGCCAGCAGCTTCAGCAGAGGGAGCTCTTACGAGCAGTACTTC.

The genes are TRBV4-1 and TRBJ2-7, with D possibly TRBD2 on 5 matching bases. CDR3 length: 15 amino acids. Per the germline V gene, CDR1 is MGHRA and CDR2 is YSYEKL. V dropped 2 bases and J dropped 9 bases, with 20 bases sitting between them. CDR3 sequence (DNA): TGCGCCAGCAGCCAAACTTCGGGTACGGGAAGTGTGCAGTACTTC. This gives the protein CASSQTSGTGSVQYF.

The chain is built from TRBV5-1 and TRBJ2-1; 9 positions agree with TRBD1. With 4 bases clipped from V and 7 bases from J, the junction kept 9 bases outside the gene matches. The CDR3 is 15 residues long. Germline lookup yields CDR1 SGHRS and CDR2 YFSETQ. CDR3 in amino acids: CASSTGTGLVNEQFF. The CDR3 DNA reads TGCGCCAGCAGCACCGGGACAGGGCTCGTGAATGAGCAGTTCTTC.

Comments on this clonotype: At one end the junction does not follow the germline gene, possibly because of a read error. The V and J genes are TRBV12-3 or TRBV12-4 and TRBJ2-3; the D gene is possibly TRBD2 (7 bases). The CDR3 length is 15 residues. CDR3 in amino acids: CAGSLGEGGTDTQYF. The CDR3 bases are TGTGCCGGCAGTTTAGGTGAGGGGGGGACAGATACGCAGTATTTT.